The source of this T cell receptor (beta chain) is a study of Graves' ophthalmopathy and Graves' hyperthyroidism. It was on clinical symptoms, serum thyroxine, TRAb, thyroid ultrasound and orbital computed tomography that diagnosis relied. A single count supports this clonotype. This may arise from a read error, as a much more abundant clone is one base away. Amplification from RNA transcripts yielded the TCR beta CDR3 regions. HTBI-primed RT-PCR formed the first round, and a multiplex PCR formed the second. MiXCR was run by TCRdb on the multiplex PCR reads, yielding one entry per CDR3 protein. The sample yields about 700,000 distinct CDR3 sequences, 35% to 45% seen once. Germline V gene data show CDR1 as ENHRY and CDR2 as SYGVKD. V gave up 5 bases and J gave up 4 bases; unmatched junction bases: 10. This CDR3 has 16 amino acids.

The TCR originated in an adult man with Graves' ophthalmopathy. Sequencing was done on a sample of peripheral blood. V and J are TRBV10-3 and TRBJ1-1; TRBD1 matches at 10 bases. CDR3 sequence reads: CAISSGTGDGGTEAFF. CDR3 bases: TGTGCCATCAGTAGTGGGACAGGGGATGGGGGCACTGAAGCTTTCTTT.